Each of the 32 T cell receptor beta chains below was sequenced from the same sample in a study of cytomegalovirus exposure and HLA in healthy donors. Profiling relied on immunoSEQ multiplex PCR, and the TCRdb table lists in-frame clones only, not all of them. The sample lists about 50,000 clones, 88% occurring once. Sequenced input: PBMCs. Every receptor here comes from a woman aged 25 to 39 in good health and CMV-seronegative.

The J gene is TRBJ2-7, the V gene TRBV27, with TRBD2 matching 8 bases. The CDR3 totals 14 residues. CDR1 and CDR2 (germline): MNHEY, SMNVEV (reference sequence). With 2 bases clipped from V and 4 bases from J, the junction kept 4 bases outside the gene matches. CDR3 bases: TGTGCCAGCAGTTTAGCCGGGGGGGGGTACGAGCAGTACTTC. It yields the protein CASSLAGGGYEQYF.

This clone appeared once. The V gene is TRBV2, the J gene TRBJ2-7; 8 bases fit TRBD2. This CDR3 region has 15 residues. Germline V gene data show CDR1 as SNHLY and CDR2 as FYNNEI. The ends lost 8 bases at V and 5 bases at J; junction bases unmatched: 14. The CDR3 loop reads CASPINAAGGNEQYF. CDR3 bases: TGTGCCAGCCCTATTAACGCGGCGGGAGGAAACGAGCAGTACTTC.

The rearrangement uses TRBV28 and TRBJ2-7; unclear D gene. V gave up 1 base and J gave up 3 bases, with 4 bases separating them. The germline V gene encodes CDR1 MDHEN and CDR2 SYDVKM. The CDR3 runs to 12 residues. CDR3 DNA: TGTGCCAGCAGTTTATCCAACTACGAGCAGTACTTC. It is translated as CASSLSNYEQYF.

The CDR3 DNA is TGTGCCAGCAGGAGGACAGGTTCGGTCACTGAAGCTTTCTTT. This codes for CASRRTGSVTEAFF. V is TRBV2 and J is TRBJ1-1, with 7 bases that match TRBD1. This CDR3 is 14 amino acids long. V lost 6 bases and J lost 4; bases outside the gene matches: 8. Looked up from germline, CDR1 is SNHLY and CDR2 is FYNNEI.

This chain uses TRBV4-1 with TRBJ1-3; 10 bases are shared with TRBD1. There are 15 residues in the CDR3. CDR1 and CDR2 from the germline V gene are MGHRA and YSYEKL. Unmatched junction bases numbered 1, after V lost 4 bases and J lost 1 base. In DNA, the CDR3 is TGCGCCAGCAGCCGGGACAGGGGATCTGGAAACACCATATATTTT. It is translated as CASSRDRGSGNTIYF.

V is TRBV27 and J is TRBJ1-2, with no clear D. Germline-derived CDR1 and CDR2 are MNHEY and SMNVEV (reference sequence). V shed 5 bases and J shed 4 bases, with 14 bases lying between them. The length of the CDR3 is 14 residues. CDR3 in amino acids: CASSPSVSLYGYTF. DNA of the CDR3: TGTGCCAGCAGTCCATCGGTGTCCCTCTATGGCTACACCTTC.

CDR3 bases: TGTGCCAGCAGCTCTACTAGCGGGAGCTCCTACAATGAGCAGTTCTTC. Protein product: CASSSTSGSSYNEQFF. The chain uses TRBV5-8 and TRBJ2-1; 11 bases map to TRBD2. The CDR3 contains 16 residues. V lost 3 bases, J lost 0 bases, and 2 bases stayed unmatched. Germline CDR1 SGHTS, CDR2 YDEGEE.

The count of this clone is one. The chain employs TRBV5-1 and TRBJ1-2; 9 nucleotides align to TRBD1. Germline assignment: CDR1 SGHRS and CDR2 YFSETQ. J gave up 4 bases and V 3 bases, and 1 base lay outside the gene matches. The CDR3 contains 13 residues. CDR3 region: CASSSGQGYGYTF. In nucleotides, the CDR3 is TGCGCCAGCAGCTCGGGACAGGGCTATGGCTACACCTTC.

There are many counts of this clone. The V and J genes are TRBV2 and TRBJ2-1, with 7 bases aligning to TRBD1. CDR1 is SNHLY, CDR2 FYNNEI, per germline. CDR3 length: 14 residues. Trimming took 6 bases from V and 5 from J; bases not matched to a gene: 7. CDR3 DNA sequence: TGTGCCAGCAGCCCCAGGACAGGTGACAATGAGCAGTTCTTC. It translates to CASSPRTGDNEQFF.

The DNA of the CDR3 is TGCGCCAGCAGCTTACAGGGGAGCTCCTACGAGCAGTACTTC. It codes for CASSLQGSSYEQYF. V gene TRBV5-1 combines with J gene TRBJ2-7; TRBD1 matches 7 bases. CDR3 length equals 14 residues. The germline CDR1 and CDR2 sequences are SGHRS and YFSETQ. Trimming removed 2 bases from V and 0 bases from J; junction bases left unmatched: 2.

This clone was observed a few times. V and J are TRBV27 and TRBJ2-1, with D possibly TRBD2 on 5 matching bases. This CDR3 has 14 residues. Germline V gene data show CDR1 as MNHEY and CDR2 as SMNVEV (reference sequence). Trimming took off 2 bases at V and 0 bases at J, with 5 bases between the two ends. As DNA, the CDR3 is TGTGCCAGCAGTTTAGACTACTCCTACAATGAGCAGTTCTTC. As protein: CASSLDYSYNEQFF.

V usage is TRBV11-2 and J usage is TRBJ2-1, with D possibly TRBD2 on 5 matching bases. Germline loops: CDR1 SGHAT, CDR2 FQNNGV. Trimming left V 4 bases short and J 2 bases short, with 6 bases between. The CDR3 covers 13 residues. This CDR3 reads CASSSGAYNEQFF. The CDR3 nucleotides are TGTGCCAGCAGCTCCGGGGCCTACAATGAGCAGTTCTTC.

The chain uses TRBV27 and TRBJ2-7; 7 bases are shared with TRBD1. Trimming cost V 2 bases and J 1 base; bases outside gene matches: 8. CDR3 length: 16 residues. Germline-derived CDR1 and CDR2 are MNHEY and SMNVEV (reference sequence). CDR3 DNA: TGTGCCAGCAGTTTAAAGAGAGGACAGGTATCCTACGAGCAGTACTTC. It codes for CASSLKRGQVSYEQYF.

The chain recombines TRBV5-1 with TRBJ1-2; 9 bases are shared with TRBD1. The J segment lost 4 bases and the V segment lost 4 bases, leaving 11 bases of the junction unmatched. The CDR3 is made up of 16 amino acids. Germline loops: CDR1 SGHRS, CDR2 YFSETQ. The DNA of the CDR3 is TGCGCCAGCAGCCTCCCCACAGGGGGCGCCGGCTATGGCTACACCTTC. Protein product: CASSLPTGGAGYGYTF.

The chain has TRBV12-5 and TRBJ2-2; 8 bases agree with TRBD2. Germline V gene data show CDR1 as LGHNT and CDR2 as FRNRAP. Trimming cost V 1 base and J 3 bases; bases outside gene matches: 4. The CDR3 covers 16 residues. The CDR3 DNA follows: TGTGCTAGTGGTTTGGATAGCGGGGACGACACCGGGGAGCTGTTTTTT. It encodes CASGLDSGDDTGELFF.

The gene calls are TRBV9 and TRBJ2-1; perhaps TRBD1 as D (6 bases). V was pared by 0 bases and J by 2 bases, with 12 bases between. Germline lookup yields CDR1 SGDLS and CDR2 YYNGEE. The CDR3 spans 16 residues. The CDR3 nucleotides read TGTGCCAGCAGCGTAGCTATGGCAGGGGCCTACAATGAGCAGTTCTTC. Translating it yields CASSVAMAGAYNEQFF.

The chain is built from TRBV4-1 and TRBJ2-2, with a possible D match to TRBD2 (5 bases). The CDR3 is made up of 14 amino acids. From germline, CDR1 is MGHRA and CDR2 YSYEKL. The germline V and J ends were trimmed by 4 bases and 5 bases, with 11 bases remaining between them. The chain's CDR3 is CASSRELGTGELFF. The CDR3 nucleotides are TGCGCCAGCAGCCGTGAACTAGGGACCGGGGAGCTGTTTTTT.

The chain uses TRBV7-9 and TRBJ2-1, with 9 bases identical to TRBD1. Germline values: CDR1 SEHNR, CDR2 FQNEAQ (reference sequence). The CDR3 totals 15 residues. With 6 bases clipped from V and 2 bases from J, the junction kept 5 bases outside the gene matches. The CDR3 loop reads CASRGQGVTYNEQFF. For the CDR3, the DNA is TGTGCCAGCAGGGGACAGGGAGTAACCTACAATGAGCAGTTCTTC.

In its sample, this clone was seen once. This CDR3 reads CASSLVSRGYTF. The CDR3, as DNA: TGTGCCAGCAGCTTAGTGAGCCGGGGCTACACCTTC. V and J are TRBV7-9 and TRBJ1-2; D gene uncertain. The germline V gene encodes CDR1 SEHNR and CDR2 FQNEAQ (reference sequence). V was clipped by 1 base and J by 8 bases, with 8 bases between them. The CDR3 consists of 12 residues. Based on the CDR3 plus reference TRBV7-9 and TRBJ1-2, the full variable domain is DTGVSQNPRHKITKRGQNVTFRCDPISEHNRLYWYRQTLGQGPEFLTYFQNEAQLEKSRLLSDRFSAERPKGSFSTLEIQRTEQGDSAMYLCASSLVSRGYTFGSGTRLTVV.

This clone was picked up one time. This chain joins TRBV7-8 and TRBJ2-7, with TRBD1 matching 9 bases. The germline gives CDR1 SGHVS, CDR2 FQNEAQ. Losses at the gene ends were 10 bases for V and 3 bases for J; bases not matched to a gene: 16. There are 16 residues in the CDR3. This CDR3 is CATSNGYGQGSYEQYF. CDR3 sequence (DNA): TGTGCCACCTCAAATGGGTATGGACAGGGGAGCTACGAGCAGTACTTC.

The chain uses TRBV19 and TRBJ1-2, with 10 bases aligning to TRBD1. Germline loops: CDR1 LNHDA, CDR2 SQIVND (reference sequence). The V gene end was trimmed by 7 bases and the J gene end by 3 bases; junction bases not matched to a gene: 8. The CDR3 loop spans 15 amino acids. The CDR3 protein is CASMMTGTGDYGYTF. As DNA, the CDR3 is TGTGCCAGTATGATGACCGGGACAGGGGACTATGGCTACACCTTC.

J is TRBJ2-4 and V is TRBV29-1; 10 bases fit TRBD1. Germline V gene sequence: CDR1 SQVTM, CDR2 ANQGSEA. The CDR3 is 12 residues long. V shed 7 bases, J shed 7 bases, and the junction held 4 bases outside the gene matches. The CDR3 here is CSARQGANIQYF. The CDR3 bases are TGCAGCGCTCGACAGGGGGCGAACATTCAGTACTTC.

This clone showed up many times. This chain uses TRBV27 with TRBJ2-5, with TRBD2 matching 9 bases. V shed 6 bases, J shed 1 base, and the junction held 9 bases outside the gene matches. From germline, CDR1 is MNHEY and CDR2 SMNVEV (reference sequence). The CDR3 consists of 16 residues. The chain's CDR3 is CASSPFSGSTQETQYF. CDR3 DNA: TGTGCCAGCAGCCCCTTTAGCGGGAGCACCCAAGAGACCCAGTACTTC.

The V gene is TRBV7-2, the J gene TRBJ2-1; 10 nucleotides align to TRBD2. This CDR3 region has 15 residues. V lost 4 bases, J lost 10 bases, and 10 bases stayed unmatched. Germline V gene data show CDR1 as SGHTA and CDR2 as FQGNSA. The CDR3 sequence is CASSSLAGREREQFF. The CDR3 DNA follows: TGTGCCAGCAGCTCACTAGCGGGAAGGGAGAGGGAGCAGTTCTTC.

This chain joins TRBV5-1 and TRBJ2-7, with 11 bases aligning to TRBD2. CDR3 length: 14 amino acids. CDR1 SGHRS and CDR2 YFSETQ come from the germline V gene. Germline trimming cut 3 bases from V and 2 bases from J; bases unmatched to any gene: 1. CDR3 in DNA: TGCGCCAGCAGCTCTAGCGGGAGGCCCTACGAGCAGTACTTC. This translates into CASSSSGRPYEQYF.

The rearrangement joins TRBV25-1 to TRBJ1-5, with 7 bases matching TRBD1. The CDR3 contains 12 residues. The germline V gene has CDR1 MGHDK and CDR2 SYGVNS. V shed 6 bases and J 4 bases; nucleotides not matched to a gene: 0. CDR3 protein: CASSRGNQPQHF. The DNA for the CDR3 is TGTGCCAGCAGCAGGGGGAATCAGCCCCAGCATTTT. The entire variable domain, with the rest obtained from reference TRBV25-1 and TRBJ1-5, is as follows: EADIYQTPRYLVIGTGKKITLECSQTMGHDKMYWYQQDPGMELHLIHYSYGVNSTEKGDLSSESTVSRIRTEHFPLTLESARPSHTSQYLCASSRGNQPQHFGDGTRLSIL.

In this sample, this clone turned up once. J is TRBJ2-1 and V is TRBV9; possible D gene TRBD2, 6 bases. CDR3 length: 18 residues. Germline V gives CDR1 SGDLS, CDR2 YYNGEE. V lost 1 base and J 3 bases, leaving 20 bases between the germline ends. The CDR3 coding sequence is TGTGCCAGCAGCGTAAATCTACGATTCGGCGGGGACTACAATGAGCAGTTCTTC. Translating it yields CASSVNLRFGGDYNEQFF.

The chain carries TRBV23-1 and TRBJ1-5; D gene ambiguous. TRBV23-1 qualifies as an ORF whose function is uncertain. Trimming left V 1 base short and J 0 bases short, with 7 bases between. The CDR3 is made up of 15 amino acids. The CDR3 is CASSQWENSNQPQHF. CDR3 nucleotide sequence: TGCGCCAGCAGTCAATGGGAGAATAGCAATCAGCCCCAGCATTTT.

The chain combines TRBV5-1 with TRBJ2-7; 7 bases fit TRBD2. This CDR3 contains 13 residues. With 2 bases clipped from V and 6 bases from J, the junction kept 5 bases outside the gene matches. CDR1 is SGHRS, CDR2 YFSETQ, per germline. Written as DNA, the CDR3 is TGCGCCAGCAGCTTTGCGGGGGTCTCCGAGCAGTACTTC. As protein: CASSFAGVSEQYF.

V and J are TRBV28 and TRBJ1-5; TRBD1 is a possible D gene (5 bases). V dropped 6 bases and J dropped 1 base, with 7 bases sitting between them. The CDR3 is made up of 13 amino acids. Germline values: CDR1 MDHEN, CDR2 SYDVKM. The CDR3, as DNA: TGTGCCAGCAGGCGACAGAGCAATCAGCCCCAGCATTTT. It is translated as CASRRQSNQPQHF.

The chain joins TRBV23-1 to TRBJ2-5, with D perhaps TRBD2 (5 bases). TRBV23-1 counts as an open reading frame of uncertain function. The CDR3 has 13 residues. Trimming pared 1 base from V and 4 bases from J, leaving 7 bases between. CDR3 sequence: CASSQYEGETQYF. The CDR3, as DNA: TGCGCCAGCAGTCAATATGAGGGAGAGACCCAGTACTTC.

This rearrangement joins TRBV14 to TRBJ1-2, with D uncertain. V gave up 5 bases and J gave up 4 bases, with 8 bases separating them. The CDR3 is 12 residues long. Per germline, CDR1 SGHDN and CDR2 FVKESK. The CDR3 nucleotides are TGTGCCAGCAGCACGGGGTTCTATGGCTACACCTTC. It translates to CASSTGFYGYTF.